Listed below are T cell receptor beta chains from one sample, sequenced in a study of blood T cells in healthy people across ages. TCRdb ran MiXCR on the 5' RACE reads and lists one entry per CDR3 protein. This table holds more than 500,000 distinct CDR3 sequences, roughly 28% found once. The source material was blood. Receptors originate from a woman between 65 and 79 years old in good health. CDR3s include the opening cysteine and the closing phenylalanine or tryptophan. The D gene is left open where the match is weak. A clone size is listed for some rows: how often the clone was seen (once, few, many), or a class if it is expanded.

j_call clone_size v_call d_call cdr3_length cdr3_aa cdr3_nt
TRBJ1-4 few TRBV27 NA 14 CASSLLGSNEKLFF TGTGCCAGCAGTTTATTAGGGTCTAATGAAAAACTGTTTTTT
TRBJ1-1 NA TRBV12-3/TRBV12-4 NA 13 CASSINPDTEAFF TGTGCCAGCAGCATAAACCCGGACACTGAAGCTTTCTTT
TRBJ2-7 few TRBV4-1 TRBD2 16 CASSQLPTAGPYEQYF TGCGCCAGCAGCCAACTTCCGACAGCGGGGCCCTACGAGCAGTACTTC
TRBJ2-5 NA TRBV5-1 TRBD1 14 CASSLSGGQETRYF TGCGCCAGCAGCTTGTCAGGGGGACAAGAGACCCGGTACTTC
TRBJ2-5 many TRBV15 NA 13 CATSRGLEETQYF TGTGCCACCAGCAGGGGTCTCGAAGAGACCCAGTACTTC
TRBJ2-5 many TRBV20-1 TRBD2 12 CSGSGGRETQYF TGCAGTGGTAGCGGGGGAAGAGAGACCCAGTACTTC
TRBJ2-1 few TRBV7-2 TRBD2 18 CASSFKGLAGGSYNEQFF TGTGCCAGCAGCTTTAAGGGACTAGCGGGAGGCTCCTACAATGAGCAGTTCTTC
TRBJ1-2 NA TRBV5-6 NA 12 CASSRGTPGYTF TGTGCCAGCAGCCGAGGGACGCCTGGCTACACCTTC
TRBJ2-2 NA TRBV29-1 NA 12 CSGDSYTGELFF TGCAGCGGGGACTCATACACCGGGGAGCTGTTTTTT
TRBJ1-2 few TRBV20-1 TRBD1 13 CSALTGGWDGYTF TGCAGTGCTCTCACAGGGGGCTGGGATGGCTACACCTTC
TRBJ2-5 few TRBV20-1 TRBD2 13 CSAGGGAPETQYF TGCAGTGCCGGCGGGGGGGCTCCAGAGACCCAGTACTTC
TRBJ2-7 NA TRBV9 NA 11 CASGGSSEQYF TGTGCCAGCGGGGGGAGTTCCGAGCAGTACTTC
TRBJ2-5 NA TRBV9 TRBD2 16 CASTPELAGGVETQYF TGTGCCAGCACCCCTGAGCTAGCGGGAGGGGTGGAGACCCAGTACTTC
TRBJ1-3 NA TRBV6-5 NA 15 CASSYQDYSGNTIYF TGTGCCAGCAGTTACCAGGATTACTCTGGAAACACCATATATTTT
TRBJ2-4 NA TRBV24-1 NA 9 CATEFIQYF TGTGCCACCGAGTTCATTCAGTACTTC
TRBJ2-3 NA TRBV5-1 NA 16 CASSLALAESTDTQYF TGCGCCAGCAGCTTGGCGTTAGCGGAGAGCACAGATACGCAGTATTTT
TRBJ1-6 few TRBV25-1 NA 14 CASSGWTDNSPLHF TGTGCCAGCAGTGGATGGACAGACAATTCACCCCTCCACTTT
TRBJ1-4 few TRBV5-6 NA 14 CASSFGAGFEKLFF TGTGCCAGCAGCTTCGGCGCAGGGTTTGAAAAACTGTTTTTT
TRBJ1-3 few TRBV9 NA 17 CASSVTPGQQAGNTIYF TGTGCCAGCAGCGTAACCCCCGGACAGCAGGCTGGAAACACCATATATTTT
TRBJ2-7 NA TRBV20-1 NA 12 CSAIVPRGEQYF TGCAGTGCTATAGTCCCCAGGGGCGAGCAGTACTTC
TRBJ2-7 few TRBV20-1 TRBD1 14 CSAEAPGGPYEQYF TGCAGTGCCGAAGCACCAGGGGGCCCTTACGAGCAGTACTTC
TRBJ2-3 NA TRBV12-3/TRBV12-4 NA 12 CASSEYGTTQYF TGTGCCAGCAGTGAATACGGGACTACGCAGTATTTT